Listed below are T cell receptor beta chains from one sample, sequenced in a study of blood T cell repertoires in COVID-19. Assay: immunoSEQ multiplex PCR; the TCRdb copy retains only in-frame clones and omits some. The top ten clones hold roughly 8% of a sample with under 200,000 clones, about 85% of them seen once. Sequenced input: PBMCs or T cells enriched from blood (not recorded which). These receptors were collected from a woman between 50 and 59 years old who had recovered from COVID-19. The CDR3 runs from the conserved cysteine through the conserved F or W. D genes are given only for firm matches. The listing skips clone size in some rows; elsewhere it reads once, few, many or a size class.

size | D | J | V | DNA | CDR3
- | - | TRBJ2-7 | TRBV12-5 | TGTGCTAGTTCGGCAGGCTACGAGCAGTACTTC | CASSAGYEQYF
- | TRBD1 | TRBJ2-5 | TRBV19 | TGTGCCAGTAGTCCCCCGGGACAGGGCCAAGAGACCCAGTACTTC | CASSPPGQGQETQYF
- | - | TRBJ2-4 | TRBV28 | TGTGCCAGCAGTCAGACTCCCATTCAGTACTTC | CASSQTPIQYF
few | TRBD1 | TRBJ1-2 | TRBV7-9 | TGTGCCAGCAGCCTACCACAGGGGGCGGTCTATGGCTACACCTTC | CASSLPQGAVYGYTF
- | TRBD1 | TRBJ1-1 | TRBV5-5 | TGTGCCAGCAGCTCGCGAATGACAGGGGGCACTGAAGCTTTCTTT | CASSSRMTGGTEAFF
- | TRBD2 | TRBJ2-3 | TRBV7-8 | TGTGCCAGCAGCCCCATAGCGGGGGGGCCGGCAGATACGCAGTATTTT | CASSPIAGGPADTQYF
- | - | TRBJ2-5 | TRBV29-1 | TGCAGCTTCTACAGGGCAGAGACCCAGTACTTC | CSFYRAETQYF
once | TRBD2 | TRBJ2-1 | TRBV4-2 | TGTGCCAGCAGCCAAGATCGCGGGGGTTACAATGAGCAGTTCTTC | CASSQDRGGYNEQFF
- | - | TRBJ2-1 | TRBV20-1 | TGCAGTGCTAGTCAGGGGACAAGATTATACAATGAGCAGTTCTTC | CSASQGTRLYNEQFF
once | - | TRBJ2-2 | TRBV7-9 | TGTGCCAGCAGCTTAAGGGAGGTTGTTACCGGGGAGCTGTTTTTT | CASSLREVVTGELFF
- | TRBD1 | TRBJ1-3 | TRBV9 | TGTGCCAGCAGTGCCATGAGGACAGGGGGCGGAAACACCATATATTTT | CASSAMRTGGGNTIYF
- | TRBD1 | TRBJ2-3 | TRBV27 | TGTGCCAGCAGTTTATCGGGACAGCACACAGATACGCAGTATTTT | CASSLSGQHTDTQYF
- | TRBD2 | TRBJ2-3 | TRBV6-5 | TGTGCCAGCAGTTACGTGACGGGGGGGAGAGATACGCAGTATTTT | CASSYVTGGRDTQYF
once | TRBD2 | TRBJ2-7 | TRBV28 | TGTGCCAGCAGTTCCGGCGGGAGTTACGAGCAGTACTTC | CASSSGGSYEQYF
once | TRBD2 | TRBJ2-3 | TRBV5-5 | TGTGCCAGCAGTTGGACTAGCGCCACAGATACGCAGTATTTT | CASSWTSATDTQYF
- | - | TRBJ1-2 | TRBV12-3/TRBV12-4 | TGTGCCAGCAGCACACAGGGAAGGGATGGCTACACCTTC | CASSTQGRDGYTF
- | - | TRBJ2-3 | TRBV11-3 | TGTGCCAGCAGCCCCGGCGGGACAGTGGGCACAGATACGCAGTATTTT | CASSPGGTVGTDTQYF
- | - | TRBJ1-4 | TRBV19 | TGTGCCAGTGGGAGGTGGGCAACTAATGAAAAACTGTTTTTT | CASGRWATNEKLFF
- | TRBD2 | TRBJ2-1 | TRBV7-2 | TGTGCCAGCAGCTTAGGACTAGCGGGAGGGCCAGTGTGGAATGAGCAGTTCTTC | CASSLGLAGGPVWNEQFF
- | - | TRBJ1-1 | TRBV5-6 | TGTGCCAGCAGCTTGGACAGGTGGGGCTACACTGAAGCTTTCTTT | CASSLDRWGYTEAFF
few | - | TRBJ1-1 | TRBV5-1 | TGCGCCAGCAGCTTGGCCCTCCAGGGGAAAGATCCTACTGAAGCTTTCTTT | CASSLALQGKDPTEAFF
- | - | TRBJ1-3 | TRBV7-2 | TGTGCCAGCAGCTTACCCAGCTCTGGAAACACCATATATTTT | CASSLPSSGNTIYF
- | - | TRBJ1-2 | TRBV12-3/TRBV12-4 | TGTGCCAGCAGTTTACTCCCCCGCTATGGCTACACCTTC | CASSLLPRYGYTF
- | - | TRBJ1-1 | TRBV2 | TGTGCCAGCATGAAGGAGCCGAACACTGAAGCTTTCTTT | CASMKEPNTEAFF
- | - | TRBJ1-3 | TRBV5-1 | TGCGCCAGCAGCTTGGAAGGCCGGAGCTCTGGAAACACCATATATTTT | CASSLEGRSSGNTIYF
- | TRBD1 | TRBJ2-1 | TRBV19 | TGTGCCAGTAGTAACGAGGTCGGGACAGGGGGCTGGAATGAGCAGTTCTTC | CASSNEVGTGGWNEQFF
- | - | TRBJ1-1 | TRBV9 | TGTGCCAGCAGCGTAGAAGTAGGAGTGAACACTGAAGCTTTCTTT | CASSVEVGVNTEAFF
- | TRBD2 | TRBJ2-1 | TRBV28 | TGTGCCAGCAGTCCACGCGGTGGCGGGAGTGATGAGCAGTTCTTC | CASSPRGGGSDEQFF
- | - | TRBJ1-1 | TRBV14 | TGTGCCAGCAGCCCGACAAGAGGCGGGAGAAACACTGAAGCTTTCTTT | CASSPTRGGRNTEAFF
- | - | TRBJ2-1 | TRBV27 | TGTGTCTCACAGGGAGGGGGTTACAATGAGCAGTTCTTC | CVSQGGGYNEQFF
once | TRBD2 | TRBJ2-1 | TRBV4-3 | TGCGCCAGCAGCCAAGCCACGGGGGGGACCTACAATGAGCAGTTCTTC | CASSQATGGTYNEQFF
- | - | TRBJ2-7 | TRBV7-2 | TGTGCCAGCAGCTTAGCGACTTCCTACGAGCAGTACTTC | CASSLATSYEQYF
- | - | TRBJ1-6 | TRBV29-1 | TGCAGCGTTTCTTACAGGGATGATTCACCCCTCCACTTT | CSVSYRDDSPLHF
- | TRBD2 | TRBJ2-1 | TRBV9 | TGTGCCAGCAGCCTGGCTAGCGGGATAAACGAGCAGTTCTTC | CASSLASGINEQFF
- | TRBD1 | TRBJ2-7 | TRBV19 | TGTGCCAGTAGTATTCACGGACAGGGGTACGAGCAGTACTTC | CASSIHGQGYEQYF
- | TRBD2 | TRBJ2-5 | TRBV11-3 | TGTGCCAGCAGCCGGACTAGCGGGAGCCAAGAGACCCAGTACTTC | CASSRTSGSQETQYF
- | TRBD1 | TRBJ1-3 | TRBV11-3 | TGTGCCAGCAGCTTAGCAACAGGGGTTTCTGGAAACACCATATATTTT | CASSLATGVSGNTIYF
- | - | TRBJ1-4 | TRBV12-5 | TGTGCTAGTGGTTTGGGCATCGGGGGAAGGGGTGAAAAACTGTTTTTT | CASGLGIGGRGEKLFF
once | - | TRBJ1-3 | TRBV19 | TGTGCCAGTAGTGAACGGGTCTCTGGAAACACCATATATTTT | CASSERVSGNTIYF
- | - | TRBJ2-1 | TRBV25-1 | TGTGCCAGCAGCCCCCCTCCTTCGTACAATGAGCAGTTCTTC | CASSPPPSYNEQFF
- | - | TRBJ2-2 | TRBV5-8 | TGTGCCAGCAGCTTGCAGTGGGGGGTCACCGGGGAGCTGTTTTTT | CASSLQWGVTGELFF
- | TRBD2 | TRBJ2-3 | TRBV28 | TGTGCCAGCAGTCTCGGGACTACCTTCAGTACGCAGTATTTT | CASSLGTTFSTQYF
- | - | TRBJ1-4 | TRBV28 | TGTGCCAGCAGGTTTTCAGGGGCGGGTAGGGAAAAACTGTTTTTT | CASRFSGAGREKLFF
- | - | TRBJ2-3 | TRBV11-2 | TGTGCCAGCAGCCCACGGGGCGGGGCTAGCACAGATACGCAGTATTTT | CASSPRGGASTDTQYF
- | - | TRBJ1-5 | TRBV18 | TGTGCCAGCTCACCGTCGGGAATTGAATATCAGCCCCAGCATTTT | CASSPSGIEYQPQHF
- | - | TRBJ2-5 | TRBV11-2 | TGTGCCAGCAGCCCAGAACAAGAGACCCAGTACTTC | CASSPEQETQYF
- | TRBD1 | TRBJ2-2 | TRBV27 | TGTGCCAGCTGGGACAGGGAGGCCGGGGAGCTGTTTTTT | CASWDREAGELFF
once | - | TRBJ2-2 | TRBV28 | TGTGCCAGCACTTCGAACACCGGGGAGCTGTTTTTT | CASTSNTGELFF